Shown below are 4 T cell receptor beta chains from a single sample sequenced in a study of CD8 T cells in ankylosing spondylitis. TCRdb called the 5' RACE reads again in MiXCR, with one record for every CDR3 protein. The sample lists 700,000 to 1,000,000 distinct CDR3 sequences; approximately 10% were seen once. Findings of the study overall: Blood from ankylosing spondylitis patients appeared to carry a characteristic eight-variant TCR beta motif.

Antigens for these TCRs are unknown. Sequenced sample: blood, either unsorted or a sorted T cell fraction (not recorded which). The receptors shown here come from a male donor with ankylosing spondylitis.

This clonotype has ten or more counts. The genes are TRBV5-5 and TRBJ1-1; D gene uncertain. Germline CDR1 reads SGHKS; CDR2 reads YYEKEE (reference sequence). The ends were cut back, 0 bases at V and 4 bases at J, with 16 bases in the middle. The CDR3 covers 16 residues. CDR3 residues: CASSLVGGWGTTEAFF. In DNA, the CDR3 is TGTGCCAGCAGCTTGGTCGGCGGGTGGGGAACCACTGAAGCTTTCTTT.

The CDR3 reads CASSPRGRFSYNEQFF. CDR3 sequence (DNA): TGTGCCAGCAGCCCGAGGGGGAGATTCTCCTACAATGAGCAGTTCTTC. V usage is TRBV7-2 and J usage is TRBJ2-1; D possibly corresponds to TRBD1 (6 bases). The V end lost 5 bases, the J end lost 0 bases, and 14 bases lay between the germline ends. Germline-derived CDR1 and CDR2 are SGHTA and FQGNSA. This CDR3 has 16 residues.

This clonotype occurred many times. The chain is built from TRBV7-2 and TRBJ1-5; possibly TRBD1 for D (5 bases). Germline values: CDR1 SGHTA, CDR2 FQGNSA. CDR3 length equals 14 residues. The V gene lost 5 bases and the J gene lost 4 bases, with 12 bases spanning the gap. CDR3 sequence: CASSTGFGNQPQHF. In DNA, the CDR3 is TGTGCCAGCAGCACAGGATTTGGAAATCAGCCCCAGCATTTT.

This clonotype has more than one count but fewer than ten. The V gene is TRBV6-5, the J gene TRBJ1-1; D not certain. CDR1 and CDR2 from the germline V gene are MNHEY and SVGAGI. The CDR3 runs 12 residues. Trimming left V 4 bases short and J 7 bases short, with 10 bases between. The CDR3 DNA is TGTGCCAGCAGTTCCCCGACAAGTGAAGCTTTCTTT. It codes for CASSSPTSEAFF.